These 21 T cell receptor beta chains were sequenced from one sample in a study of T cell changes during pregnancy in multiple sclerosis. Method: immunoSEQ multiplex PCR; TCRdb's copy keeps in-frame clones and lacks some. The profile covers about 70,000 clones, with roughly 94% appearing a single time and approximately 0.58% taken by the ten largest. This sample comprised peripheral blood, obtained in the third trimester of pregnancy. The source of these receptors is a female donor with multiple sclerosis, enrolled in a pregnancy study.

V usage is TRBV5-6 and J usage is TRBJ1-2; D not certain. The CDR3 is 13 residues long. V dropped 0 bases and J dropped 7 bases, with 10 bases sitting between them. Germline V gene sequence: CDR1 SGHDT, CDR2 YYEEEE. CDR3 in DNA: TGTGCCAGCAGCTTGGGGCAGGCGGGTGGCTACACCTTC. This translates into CASSLGQAGGYTF.

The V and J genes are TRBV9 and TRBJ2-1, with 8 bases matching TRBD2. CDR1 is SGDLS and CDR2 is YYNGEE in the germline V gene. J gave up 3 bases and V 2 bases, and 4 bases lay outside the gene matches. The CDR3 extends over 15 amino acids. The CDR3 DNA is TGTGCCAGCAGCGTGGATCTAGCGGGCTACAATGAGCAGTTCTTC. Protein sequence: CASSVDLAGYNEQFF.

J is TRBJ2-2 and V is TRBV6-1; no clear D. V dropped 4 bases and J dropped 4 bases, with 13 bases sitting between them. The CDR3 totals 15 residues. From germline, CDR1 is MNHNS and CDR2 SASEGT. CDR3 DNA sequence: TGTGCCAGCAGTGCCCAAGTCGGTACCACCGGGGAGCTGTTTTTT. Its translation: CASSAQVGTTGELFF.

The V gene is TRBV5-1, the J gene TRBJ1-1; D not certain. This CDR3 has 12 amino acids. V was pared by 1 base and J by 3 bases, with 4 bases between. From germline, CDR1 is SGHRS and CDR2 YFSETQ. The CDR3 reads CASSLQDTEAFF. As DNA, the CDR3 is TGCGCCAGCAGCTTGCAGGACACTGAAGCTTTCTTT.

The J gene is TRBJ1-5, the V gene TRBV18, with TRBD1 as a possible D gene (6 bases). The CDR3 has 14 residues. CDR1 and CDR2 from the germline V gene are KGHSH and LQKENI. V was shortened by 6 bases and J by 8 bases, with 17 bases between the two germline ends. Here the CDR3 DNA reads TGTGCCAGCTCCCAAGAGTGGGGGCAAGAGCCCCAGCATTTT. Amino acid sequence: CASSQEWGQEPQHF.

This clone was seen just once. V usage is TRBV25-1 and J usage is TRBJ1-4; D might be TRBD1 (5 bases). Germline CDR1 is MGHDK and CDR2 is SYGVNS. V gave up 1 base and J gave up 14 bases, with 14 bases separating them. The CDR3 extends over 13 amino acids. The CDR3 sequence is CASSEFGGSTLFF. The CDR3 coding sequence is TGTGCCAGCAGTGAATTTGGGGGGTCTACCCTGTTTTTT.

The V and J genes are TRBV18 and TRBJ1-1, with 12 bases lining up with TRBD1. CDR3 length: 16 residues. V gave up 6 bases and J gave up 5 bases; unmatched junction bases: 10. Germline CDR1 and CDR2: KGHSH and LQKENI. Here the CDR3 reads CASSQMGQGAGTEAFF. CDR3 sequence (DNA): TGTGCCAGCTCCCAAATGGGACAGGGGGCTGGAACTGAAGCTTTCTTT.

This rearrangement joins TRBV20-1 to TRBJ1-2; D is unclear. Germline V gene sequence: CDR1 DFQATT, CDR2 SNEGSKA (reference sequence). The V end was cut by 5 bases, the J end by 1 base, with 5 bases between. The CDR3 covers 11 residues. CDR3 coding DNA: TGCAGTGCTCCAGTTAACTATGGCTACACCTTC. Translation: CSAPVNYGYTF.

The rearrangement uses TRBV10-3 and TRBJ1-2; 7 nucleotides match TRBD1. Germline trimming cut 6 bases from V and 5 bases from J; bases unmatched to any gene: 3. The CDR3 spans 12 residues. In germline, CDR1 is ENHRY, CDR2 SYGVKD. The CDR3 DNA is TGTGCCATCAGGGACAGGACGTATGGCTACACCTTC. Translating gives CAIRDRTYGYTF.

The CDR3: CAWGGQTNTEAFF. DNA of the CDR3: TGTGCCTGGGGGGGACAGACGAACACTGAAGCTTTCTTT. J is TRBJ1-1 and V is TRBV30, with TRBD1 matching 7 bases. Germline loops: CDR1 GTSNPN, CDR2 SVGIG (reference sequence). With 5 bases clipped from V and 1 base from J, the junction kept 4 bases outside the gene matches. This CDR3 has 13 amino acids.

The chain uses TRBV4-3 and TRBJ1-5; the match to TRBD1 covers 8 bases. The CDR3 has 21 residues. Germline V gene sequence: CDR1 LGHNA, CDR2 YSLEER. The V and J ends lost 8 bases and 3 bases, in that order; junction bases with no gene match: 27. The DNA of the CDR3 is TGCGCCAGCCGCCGGACAGGGCTGTTTAGGAGGGTCTGGAGCCCCAATCAGCCCCAGCATTTT. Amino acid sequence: CASRRTGLFRRVWSPNQPQHF.

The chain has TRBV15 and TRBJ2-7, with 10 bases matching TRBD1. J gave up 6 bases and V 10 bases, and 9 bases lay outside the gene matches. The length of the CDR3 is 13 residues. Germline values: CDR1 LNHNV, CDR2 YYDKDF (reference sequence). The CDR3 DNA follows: TGTGCCAACTTCCGGGACAGGGGCCCCGAGCAGTACTTC. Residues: CANFRDRGPEQYF.

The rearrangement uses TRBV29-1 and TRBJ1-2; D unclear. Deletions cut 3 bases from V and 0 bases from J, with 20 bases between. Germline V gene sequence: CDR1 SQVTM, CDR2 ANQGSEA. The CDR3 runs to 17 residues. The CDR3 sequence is CSVDRGTGRTPNYGYTF. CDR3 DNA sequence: TGCAGCGTTGATCGGGGTACCGGTCGAACCCCTAACTATGGCTACACCTTC.

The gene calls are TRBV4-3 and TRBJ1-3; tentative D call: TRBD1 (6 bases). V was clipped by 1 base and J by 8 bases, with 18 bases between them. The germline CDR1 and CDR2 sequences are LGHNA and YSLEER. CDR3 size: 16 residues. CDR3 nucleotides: TGCGCCAGCAGCCAAGGGCAGGGGTATGTTCAAGACACCATATATTTT. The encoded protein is CASSQGQGYVQDTIYF.

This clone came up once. The CDR3 nucleotides read TGTGCCAGCAGCTTGGGGGCGGGACCCAACACCGGGGAGCTGTTTTTT. Encoded protein: CASSLGAGPNTGELFF. V usage is TRBV5-5 and J usage is TRBJ2-2; weak D call: TRBD2 (6 bases). CDR3 length: 16 residues. CDR1 and CDR2 (germline): SGHKS, YYEKEE (reference sequence). Trimming stripped 0 bases from V and 2 bases from J, with 11 bases between.

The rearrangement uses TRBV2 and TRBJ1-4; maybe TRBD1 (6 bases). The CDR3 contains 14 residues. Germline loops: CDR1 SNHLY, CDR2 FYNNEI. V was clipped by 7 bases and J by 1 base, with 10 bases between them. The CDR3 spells CASNLQGTNEKLFF. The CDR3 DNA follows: TGTGCCAGCAACTTACAGGGAACTAATGAAAAACTGTTTTTT.

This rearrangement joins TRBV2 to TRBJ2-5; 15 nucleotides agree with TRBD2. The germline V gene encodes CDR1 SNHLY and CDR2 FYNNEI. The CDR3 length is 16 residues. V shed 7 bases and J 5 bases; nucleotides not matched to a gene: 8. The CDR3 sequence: CASTPGLAGGEETQYF. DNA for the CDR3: TGTGCCAGCACTCCGGGACTAGCGGGGGGAGAGGAGACCCAGTACTTC. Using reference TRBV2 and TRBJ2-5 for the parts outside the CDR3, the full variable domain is EPEVTQTPSHQVTQMGQEVILRCVPISNHLYFYWYRQILGQKVEFLVSFYNNEISEKSEIFDDQFSVERPDGSNFTLKIRSTKLEDSAMYFCASTPGLAGGEETQYFGPGTRLLVL.

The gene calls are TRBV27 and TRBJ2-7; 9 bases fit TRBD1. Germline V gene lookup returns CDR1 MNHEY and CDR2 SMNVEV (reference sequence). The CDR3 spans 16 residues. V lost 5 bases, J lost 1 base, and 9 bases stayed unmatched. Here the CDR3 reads CASSPGTGLGSYEQYF. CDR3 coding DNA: TGTGCCAGCAGTCCCGGGACAGGGTTGGGATCCTACGAGCAGTACTTC.

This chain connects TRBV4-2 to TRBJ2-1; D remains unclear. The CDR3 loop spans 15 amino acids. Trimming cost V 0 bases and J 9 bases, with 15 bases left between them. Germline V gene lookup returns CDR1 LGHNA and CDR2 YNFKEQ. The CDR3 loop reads CASSQDLGAHTEQFF. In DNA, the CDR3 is TGTGCCAGCAGCCAAGATCTAGGAGCTCATACTGAGCAGTTCTTC.

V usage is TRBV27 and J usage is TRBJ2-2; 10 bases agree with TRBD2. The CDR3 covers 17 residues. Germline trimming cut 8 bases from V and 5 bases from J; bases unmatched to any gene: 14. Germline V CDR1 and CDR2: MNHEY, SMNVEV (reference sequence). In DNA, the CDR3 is TGTGCCAGCTTCTCCCAACGAGCGGGGGGGCGGACCGGGGAGCTGTTTTTT. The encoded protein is CASFSQRAGGRTGELFF.

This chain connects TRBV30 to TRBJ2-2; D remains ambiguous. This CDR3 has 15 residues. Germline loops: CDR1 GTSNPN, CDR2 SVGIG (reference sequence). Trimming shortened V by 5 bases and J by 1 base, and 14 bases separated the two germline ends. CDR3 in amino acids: CAWVNGPRNTGELFF. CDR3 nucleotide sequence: TGTGCCTGGGTGAATGGGCCCAGGAACACCGGGGAGCTGTTTTTT.